This T cell receptor (beta chain) emerged from a study of cytomegalovirus exposure and HLA in healthy donors. Study context: Earlier work reported approximately 100 million unique TCR beta sequences from 180 million or so T cells.

A multiplex PCR was run with 60 Vbeta primers and 13 Jbeta primers. The repertoire was sequenced with immunoSEQ multiplex PCR; TCRdb's copy has only in-frame clones and lacks some. This sample carries some 160,000 clones, 84% of them seen once, and the ten largest clones take around 1.9%. Broader study findings: A classifier reportedly called cytomegalovirus status with high sensitivity and specificity. V- and J-gene trimming of TCR beta was linked (in a later analysis) to a missense DCLRE1C variant.

Worth noting for this clone: Its antigen is not known.

CDR1 SEHNR and CDR2 FQNEAQ come from the germline V gene (reference sequence). The CDR3 runs to 15 residues. Trimming at V came to 8 bases and at J to 5 bases, leaving 12 bases not matched to a gene. The TCR originated in a young man in good health and CMV-seronegative. The sequencing input was PBMCs. This chain connects TRBV7-9 to TRBJ1-1; 9 bases are shared with TRBD1. CDR3 DNA: TGTGCCAGCCTAACGCGGGGACAGGGACAAACTGAAGCTTTCTTT. Residues: CASLTRGQGQTEAFF. The full variable domain, with the rest looked up from reference TRBV7-9 and TRBJ1-1, is DTGVSQNPRHKITKRGQNVTFRCDPISEHNRLYWYRQTLGQGPEFLTYFQNEAQLEKSRLLSDRFSAERPKGSFSTLEIQRTEQGDSAMYLCASLTRGQGQTEAFFGQGTRLTVV.